This T cell receptor beta chain appears in the sequencing data of a study of T cell changes during pregnancy in multiple sclerosis. The protocol was immunoSEQ multiplex PCR, while the TCRdb copy is restricted to in-frame clones and leaves out a portion. This sample has 40,000 to 55,000 clones, with 90% to 95% found just once. This clone came up a few times. CDR3 length: 14 residues. Germline V gene data show CDR1 as SQVTM and CDR2 as ANQGSEA. The trim removed 1 base at V and 5 bases at J, leaving 5 bases unmatched. The genes are TRBV29-1 and TRBJ1-1; TRBD1 agrees at 9 bases. The sample here was CD8+ T cells from peripheral blood mononuclear cells, taken in the first trimester of pregnancy. The sequence was collected from a female donor with multiple sclerosis, enrolled in a pregnancy study. CDR3 loop: CSVEALGQGTEAFF. The DNA for the CDR3 is TGCAGCGTTGAAGCGCTGGGACAGGGAACTGAAGCTTTCTTT.